The 10 T cell receptor beta chains presented below share a single source sample, sequenced in a study of graft-versus-host responses after intestinal transplantation. The method was immunoSEQ multiplex PCR; TCRdb's version includes in-frame clones alone and lacks a portion of them. The repertoire has roughly 97,000 clones, 75% to 95% of them found once; the top ten carry under 0.2%. Their target antigens are unknown. The material sequenced was unstimulated CD4+ T cells sorted from spleen or lymph node cells, taken before transplant. These receptors were collected from a human donor who was the organ donor for an intestinal transplant.

This sequence joins TRBV28 and TRBJ1-3; D possibly corresponds to TRBD1 (5 bases). This CDR3 contains 16 residues. From germline, CDR1 is MDHEN and CDR2 SYDVKM. Trimming removed 4 bases at V and 0 bases at J, with 13 bases between. The DNA of the CDR3 is TGTGCCAGCAGTTCTGCAGGGTGGGTCTCTGGAAACACCATATATTTT. Its translation is CASSSAGWVSGNTIYF.

This chain connects TRBV7-2 to TRBJ2-5; D is possibly TRBD1 (6 bases). The germline CDR1 and CDR2 sequences are SGHTA and FQGNSA. This CDR3 contains 16 residues. V lost 0 bases, J lost 5 bases, and 16 bases lay in between. The CDR3 DNA reads TGTGCCAGCAGCTTAGCCTCGGCAGGAAGGGGGGAGACCCAGTACTTC. Protein sequence: CASSLASAGRGETQYF.

J is TRBJ2-3 and V is TRBV5-1; tentative D call: TRBD2 (7 bases). Germline CDR1 is SGHRS and CDR2 is YFSETQ. The CDR3 runs to 16 residues. V was pared by 4 bases and J by 6 bases, with 21 bases between. Here the CDR3 DNA reads TGCGCCAGCAGCCTACCAGTAGGGGGGGGGCCGGATACGCAGTATTTT. This encodes CASSLPVGGGPDTQYF.

V gene TRBV28 combines with J gene TRBJ1-2; TRBD1 agrees at 7 bases. The CDR3 runs to 13 residues. In germline, CDR1 is MDHEN, CDR2 SYDVKM. Unmatched junction bases numbered 6, after V lost 3 bases and J lost 8 bases. The CDR3 DNA sequence: TGTGCCAGCAGTTTCGAGGGGGCGTTAGGCTACACCTTC. Its translation: CASSFEGALGYTF.

Only one count was recorded for this clone. This rearrangement joins TRBV4-1 to TRBJ2-2; TRBD2 matches 14 bases. This CDR3 contains 17 residues. With 4 bases clipped from V and 2 bases from J, the junction kept 3 bases outside the gene matches. The germline V gene encodes CDR1 MGHRA and CDR2 YSYEKL. CDR3 DNA sequence: TGCGCCAGCAGCCGGACTAGCGGGGGGAGAAACACCGGGGAGCTGTTTTTT. Its protein is CASSRTSGGRNTGELFF.

J is TRBJ2-6 and V is TRBV5-1, with 10 positions matching TRBD2. CDR1 and CDR2 from the germline V gene are SGHRS and YFSETQ. The CDR3 contains 18 residues. Unmatched junction bases numbered 5, after V lost 2 bases and J lost 0 bases. This chain's CDR3 is CASSLGGLAASGANVLTF. The DNA for the CDR3 is TGCGCCAGCAGCTTAGGCGGACTAGCGGCCTCTGGGGCCAACGTCCTGACTTTC.

The chain is built from TRBV19 and TRBJ2-5; no definite D call. The DNA matches TRBJ2-7 better at its end, which makes the J call doubtful. Germline CDR1 and CDR2: LNHDA and SQIVND (reference sequence). The CDR3 totals 15 residues. The CDR3 region is CASSILNADSYEQYF. The CDR3 coding sequence is TGTGCCAGTAGTATACTGAACGCCGACTCCTACGAGCAGTACTTC.

This clone was seen a few times. The rearrangement links TRBV7-9 to TRBJ1-1; 7 bases agree with TRBD1. V gave up 8 bases and J gave up 6 bases; unmatched junction bases: 9. CDR1 and CDR2 (germline): SEHNR, FQNEAQ (reference sequence). The CDR3 is made up of 13 amino acids. The CDR3 sequence: CASEQGRYSEAFF. In nucleotides, the CDR3 is TGTGCCAGCGAACAGGGGAGGTATTCTGAAGCTTTCTTT. The full variable domain, with the rest looked up from reference TRBV7-9 and TRBJ1-1, is DTGVSQNPRHKITKRGQNVTFRCDPISEHNRLYWYRQTLGQGPEFLTYFQNEAQLEKSRLLSDRFSAERPKGSFSTLEIQRTEQGDSAMYLCASEQGRYSEAFFGQGTRLTVV.

The chain carries TRBV27 and TRBJ1-5; 11 bases line up with TRBD1. The CDR3 length is 18 residues. Trimming removed 3 bases from V and 0 bases from J; junction bases left unmatched: 7. CDR1 is MNHEY, CDR2 SMNVEV, per germline (reference sequence). CDR3 amino acids: CASSLSGQGAFSNQPQHF. DNA for the CDR3: TGTGCCAGCAGTTTGTCCGGACAGGGGGCCTTTAGCAATCAGCCCCAGCATTTT.

The chain joins TRBV9 to TRBJ1-2, with D hard to call. Germline V lookup: CDR1 SGDLS, CDR2 YYNGEE. The CDR3 is 11 residues long. The ends were cut back, 3 bases at V and 5 bases at J, with 5 bases in the middle. CDR3 sequence: CASSAPYGYTF. In DNA, the CDR3 is TGTGCCAGCAGCGCTCCGTATGGCTACACCTTC.